This TCR beta chain was identified during a study of vaccination effects on CD4 cells after COVID-19. Overall study: All participants had two doses of either the BNT162b2 or mRNA-1273 vaccine. Study-level results: Pronounced clonal contraction occurred in clones induced by infection and by vaccine late after vaccination. Missing from the study were early post-infection timepoints, and its convalescent patients were few.

Trimming stripped 5 bases from V and 0 bases from J, with 9 bases between. CDR1 SGHNT and CDR2 YENEEA come from the germline V gene. The CDR3 spans 14 residues. Assay: immunoSEQ multiplex PCR; the TCRdb copy retains only in-frame clones and omits some. Of about 26,000 clones listed, about 80% are singletons. Only one count was recorded for this clone. Its antigen is unidentified. Peptide-pool stimulation followed by sequencing identified expanded antigen-specific CD4+ clonotypes in the ViraFEST assay. Culturing for 10 days preceded CD4+ T cell isolation. By PCR, the person was confirmed to have had SARS-CoV-2 infection between March and December 2020. Wells containing over 1.5 million PBMC each were cultured with approximately 10 IU/ml IL-2 and about 9.7 ug/ml peptides.

The origin of this receptor is a human donor who had a prior SARS-CoV-2 infection. This sample comprised CD4+ T cells from PBMCs cultured with HCoV-NL63 spike peptides, obtained before COVID-19 vaccination. This rearrangement joins TRBV11-3 to TRBJ2-3, with D perhaps TRBD2 (5 bases). The CDR3 sequence is CASSPGVSTDTQYF. The CDR3 nucleotides are TGTGCCAGCAGCCCCGGGGTAAGCACAGATACGCAGTATTTT.